Below are 20 T cell receptor beta chains sequenced from a single sample in a study of shared clonotypes between healthy human individuals (dated by TCRdb to 2019 to 2021). Libraries were made using the immunoSEQ multiplex PCR assay. Entries here come from immuneACCESS through TCRdb and include only in-frame sequences with V and J called. Some clones fail to appear in such tables; in the studies checked, an unresolved V gene covers under half of the shortfall, and the cause of the remainder is unknown. Recorded for this sample are 2 million to 2.5 million clones; 85% to 95% of them occurred a single time. The ten top clones hold about 0.41% of the sample. The sample was naive CD4+ T cells from PBMCs. The sample's cell subset or site, from its label and the paper: CD45RA+ positively selected. Receptors originate from a man between 18 and 35 years old in good health. Some clones in this sample may be carry-over from other donors' samples.

The chain recombines TRBV9 with TRBJ2-5, with 9 positions matching TRBD1. The CDR3 contains 15 residues. CDR1 is SGDLS, CDR2 YYNGEE, per germline. V lost 0 bases, J lost 6 bases, and 6 bases stayed unmatched. The CDR3, as DNA: TGTGCCAGCAGCGTAGTGGGACAGGGTATGCAGACCCAGTACTTC. Encoded protein: CASSVVGQGMQTQYF. The whole variable domain, filled in from reference TRBV9 and TRBJ2-5, reads DSGVTQTPKHLITATGQRVTLRCSPRSGDLSVYWYQQSLDQGLQFLIQYYNGEERAKGNILERFSAQQFPDLHSELNLSSLELGDSALYFCASSVVGQGMQTQYFGPGTRLLVL.

The gene calls are TRBV27 and TRBJ2-1; possible D gene TRBD2, 6 bases. The CDR3 spans 15 residues. Germline assignment: CDR1 MNHEY and CDR2 SMNVEV (reference sequence). The V end lost 8 bases, the J end lost 10 bases, and 24 bases lay between the germline ends. CDR3 sequence (DNA): TGTGCCAGCTTTCTATCCGGGACTCCCCCGGGGGAGCAGTTCTTC. It specifies CASFLSGTPPGEQFF.

The chain is built from TRBV27 and TRBJ2-1; D might be TRBD1 (5 bases). V was pared by 9 bases and J by 6 bases, with 21 bases between. The CDR3 consists of 15 residues. From germline, CDR1 is MNHEY and CDR2 SMNVEV (reference sequence). This CDR3 is CASSSLVGAANEQFF. The DNA of the CDR3 is TGTGCCAGTTCTTCCCTAGTAGGGGCCGCCAATGAGCAGTTCTTC.

The rearrangement uses TRBV4-1 and TRBJ2-1; tentatively, D is TRBD2 (6 bases). The length of the CDR3 is 16 residues. The germline gives CDR1 MGHRA, CDR2 YSYEKL. Trimming took 5 bases from V and 7 from J, leaving 21 bases between them. The CDR3 loop reads CASSFNRDLTENEQFF. CDR3 sequence (DNA): TGCGCCAGCAGCTTCAACCGGGACTTAACAGAGAATGAGCAGTTCTTC.

V is TRBV28 and J is TRBJ2-1; D ambiguous. The CDR3 extends over 16 amino acids. Germline loops: CDR1 MDHEN, CDR2 SYDVKM. V gave up 3 bases and J gave up 6 bases, with 18 bases separating them. CDR3: CASSFPWAGVGNEQFF. CDR3 nucleotide sequence: TGTGCCAGCAGTTTCCCGTGGGCTGGGGTGGGCAATGAGCAGTTCTTC.

The CDR3 DNA reads TGTGCCAGCAGTCGACTACAGGGACAGCCCCAGCATTTT. Encoded protein: CASSRLQGQPQHF. The J gene is TRBJ1-5, the V gene TRBV6-5, with a tentative D call TRBD1 (6 bases). V was trimmed by 5 bases and J by 7 bases, leaving 12 bases between them. Germline CDR1 MNHEY, CDR2 SVGAGI. The CDR3 runs 13 residues.

V is TRBV4-3 and J is TRBJ1-6; 7 bases line up with TRBD1. The ends lost 1 base at V and 6 bases at J; junction bases unmatched: 3. Per the germline V gene, CDR1 is LGHNA and CDR2 is YSLEER. This CDR3 is 15 amino acids long. The CDR3 sequence is CASSQGQGSNSPLHF. CDR3 nucleotide sequence: TGCGCCAGCAGCCAAGGACAGGGTAGTAATTCACCCCTCCACTTT.

This sequence joins TRBV28 and TRBJ1-3; D gene unclear. V was cut by 0 bases and J by 4 bases, with 7 bases left in between. This CDR3 contains 14 residues. The germline CDR1 and CDR2 sequences are MDHEN and SYDVKM. CDR3 DNA: TGTGCCAGCAGTTTATGGTCTGGAGGAAACACCATATATTTT. Translated: CASSLWSGGNTIYF.

As DNA, the CDR3 is TGTGCCAGCAGTCAGTGGGGTAATCAGCCCCAGCATTTT. This translates into CASSQWGNQPQHF. The chain employs TRBV27 and TRBJ1-5; the D is unclear. This CDR3 is built from 13 residues. The V end lost 5 bases, the J end lost 4 bases, and 9 bases lay between the germline ends. Germline CDR1 and CDR2: MNHEY and SMNVEV (reference sequence).

About this clone: Other DNA sequences from this sample encode an identical CDR3 as well. The rearrangement links TRBV5-1 to TRBJ1-3; D uncertain. The CDR3 has 13 amino acids. CDR1 and CDR2 (germline): SGHRS, YFSETQ. V dropped 0 bases and J dropped 0 bases, with 1 base sitting between them. CDR3 in DNA: TGCGCCAGCAGCTTGGACTCTGGAAACACCATATATTTT. This codes for CASSLDSGNTIYF.

The CDR3 loop is CASSPGQGASFEQYF. CDR3 coding DNA: TGCGCCAGCAGCCCGGGACAGGGGGCATCATTCGAGCAGTACTTC. The chain uses TRBV4-1 and TRBJ2-7; 12 nucleotides agree with TRBD1. Germline V gene sequence: CDR1 MGHRA, CDR2 YSYEKL. Trimming at V came to 4 bases and at J to 6 bases, leaving 7 bases not matched to a gene. This CDR3 contains 15 residues.

Here the CDR3 reads CASSSQQGAATGELFF. The CDR3 nucleotides are TGTGCCAGCAGCTCTCAACAGGGGGCAGCCACCGGGGAGCTGTTTTTT. V and J are TRBV7-3 and TRBJ2-2; TRBD1 matches at 9 bases. Germline V CDR1 and CDR2: SGHTA, FQGTGA. CDR3 length equals 16 residues. Trimming at V came to 4 bases and at J to 4 bases, leaving 7 bases not matched to a gene.

V gene TRBV19 combines with J gene TRBJ2-1; a possible D gene is TRBD2 (5 bases). Between the trimmed V and J ends, which lost 0 bases and 0 bases, there was a span of 15 bases. Per germline, CDR1 LNHDA and CDR2 SQIVND (reference sequence). The CDR3 totals 18 residues. CDR3 DNA: TGTGCCAGTAGTATAGACCTCCGGAGGAAGAACTCCTACAATGAGCAGTTCTTC. As protein: CASSIDLRRKNSYNEQFF.

The gene calls are TRBV4-2 and TRBJ1-1; D uncertain. Between the trimmed V and J ends, which lost 4 bases and 6 bases, there was a span of 15 bases. The length of the CDR3 is 14 residues. The germline V gene encodes CDR1 LGHNA and CDR2 YNFKEQ. The CDR3 reads CASSRDLASSEAFF. In DNA, the CDR3 is TGTGCCAGCAGCCGCGACCTAGCCAGCTCTGAAGCTTTCTTT.

The chain carries TRBV2 and TRBJ2-5; D gene unclear. The V end lost 8 bases, the J end lost 5 bases, and 15 bases lay between the germline ends. The germline V gene has CDR1 SNHLY and CDR2 FYNNEI. The CDR3 consists of 13 residues. CDR3 coding DNA: TGTGCCAGCGAAGGTGGAAGGTTGGAGACCCAGTACTTC. Residues: CASEGGRLETQYF.

The gene calls are TRBV9 and TRBJ1-1, with D perhaps TRBD1 (5 bases). Trimming stripped 3 bases from V and 1 base from J, with 10 bases between. The V gene's germline CDR1 is SGDLS and CDR2 YYNGEE. The CDR3 covers 14 residues. CDR3 DNA sequence: TGTGCCAGCAGCGCCCGACAGACGAACACTGAAGCTTTCTTT. Encoded protein: CASSARQTNTEAFF.

This clone was seen only once. This sequence joins TRBV6-1 and TRBJ2-7, with D possibly being TRBD2 (7 bases). The germline V gene encodes CDR1 MNHNS and CDR2 SASEGT. The CDR3 has 16 residues. Trimming left V 4 bases short and J 6 bases short, with 22 bases between. The DNA of the CDR3 is TGTGCCAGCAGTGGGGGGGCCTGGCGGGAGAGTGTCGAGCAGTACTTC. Its protein product is CASSGGAWRESVEQYF.

This clone has just a few counts. The V gene is TRBV28, the J gene TRBJ1-2; D uncertain. V was clipped by 5 bases and J by 1 base, with 2 bases between them. CDR3 length: 11 residues. Germline lookup yields CDR1 MDHEN and CDR2 SYDVKM. The DNA of the CDR3 is TGTGCCAGCAGTAATAACTATGGCTACACCTTC. Translated: CASSNNYGYTF.

This chain links TRBV11-3 with TRBJ2-2; the D gene is possibly TRBD2 (7 bases). The CDR3 runs 16 residues. Between the trimmed V and J ends, which lost 2 bases and 6 bases, there was a span of 16 bases. Germline CDR1 reads SGHNT; CDR2 reads YENEEA. The CDR3 coding sequence is TGTGCCAGCAGCTTATCGGGGGGCATCAGCGCCGGGGAGCTGTTTTTT. Translation: CASSLSGGISAGELFF. Full variable domain (missing parts from reference TRBV11-3 and TRBJ2-2): EAGVVQSPRYKIIEKKQPVAFWCNPISGHNTLYWYLQNLGQGPELLIRYENEEAVDDSQLPKDRFSAERLKGVDSTLKIQPAELGDSAVYLCASSLSGGISAGELFFGEGSRLTVL.

The chain's CDR3 is CASSLVLGNEQFF. CDR3 nucleotides: TGTGCCAGCAGCTTGGTTCTCGGCAATGAGCAGTTCTTC. The chain links TRBV5-4 to TRBJ2-1, with D unresolved. This CDR3 has 13 residues. CDR1 and CDR2 (germline): SGHNT, YYREEE (reference sequence). The germline V and J ends were trimmed by 0 bases and 6 bases, with 7 bases remaining between them.